The 24 T cell receptor beta chains below come from one sample, sequenced in a study of T cell responses to AZD1222 COVID-19 vaccine. The assay was immunoSEQ multiplex PCR, and TCRdb's table has in-frame clones only and misses some. The table lists about 120,000 clones, roughly 84% of them singletons. The specimen comprised peripheral blood, sampled 28 days after the second AZD1222 dose. The receptors stem from an adult who received the AZD1222 COVID-19 vaccine.

In nucleotides, the CDR3 is TGCAGCGTTCCTCCCCCTTGGGGGGCGTGGAACTATGGCTACACCTTC. Translation gives CSVPPPWGAWNYGYTF. J is TRBJ1-2 and V is TRBV29-1; D is possibly TRBD1 (6 bases). The germline V gene has CDR1 SQVTM and CDR2 ANQGSEA. The V end was cut by 5 bases, the J end by 2 bases, with 21 bases between. The length of the CDR3 is 16 residues.

The chain carries TRBV3-1 (or the pseudogene TRBV3-2) and TRBJ2-5; D gene uncertain. This CDR3 is 14 amino acids long. Looked up from germline, CDR1 is LGHDT and CDR2 is YNNKEL (reference sequence). V lost 6 bases to trimming and J lost 1 base, with 12 bases between them. CDR3 coding DNA: TGTGCCAGCAGAGCAATTGGGGTCCAAGAGACCCAGTACTTC. As protein: CASRAIGVQETQYF.

V and J are TRBV11-2 and TRBJ1-1, with a tentative D call TRBD1 (5 bases). This CDR3 is built from 14 residues. V lost 5 bases, J lost 5 bases, and 15 bases lay in between. Germline lookup yields CDR1 SGHAT and CDR2 FQNNGV. Here the CDR3 reads CASSRFGAETEAFF. Written as DNA, the CDR3 is TGTGCCAGCAGCAGGTTCGGGGCGGAGACTGAAGCTTTCTTT.

The V gene is TRBV21-1, the J gene TRBJ2-3. TRBV21-1 is a recognized pseudogene. The CDR3 extends over 19 amino acids. The DNA for the CDR3 is TGTGCCAGCAGGTTATATCCCCGGGACCCTCCAGGGTCCACAGATACGCAGTATTTT. Translated, it gives CASRLYPRDPPGSTDTQYF.

The chain employs TRBV11-2 and TRBJ1-3; 9 bases fit TRBD1. Germline CDR1 and CDR2: SGHAT and FQNNGV. The CDR3 spans 15 residues. V shed 5 bases and J 3 bases; nucleotides not matched to a gene: 5. The CDR3 reads CASSPQGAYGNTIYF. In DNA, the CDR3 is TGTGCCAGCAGCCCACAGGGGGCATATGGAAACACCATATATTTT.

Here the CDR3 reads CASSLALGANEQFF. CDR3 DNA sequence: TGTGCCAGCAGCTTAGCATTGGGGGCGAATGAGCAGTTCTTC. This chain joins TRBV7-9 and TRBJ2-1, with TRBD1 as a possible D gene (6 bases). Germline CDR1 is SEHNR and CDR2 is FQNEAQ (reference sequence). The CDR3 runs to 14 residues. The ends were cut back, 0 bases at V and 7 bases at J, with 10 bases in the middle.

The CDR3 loop is CASHGGYEQYF. CDR3 nucleotide sequence: TGTGCCAGCCATGGGGGTTACGAGCAGTACTTC. This chain uses TRBV28 with TRBJ2-7; perhaps D is TRBD1 or TRBD2 (5 bases each). Germline CDR1 MDHEN, CDR2 SYDVKM. This CDR3 comprises 11 residues. Trimming stripped 8 bases from V and 4 bases from J, with 9 bases between.

This sequence joins TRBV2 and TRBJ1-5; D call uncertain. Germline V gene data show CDR1 as SNHLY and CDR2 as FYNNEI. V gave up 7 bases and J gave up 6 bases, with 13 bases separating them. The CDR3 is made up of 13 amino acids. Here the CDR3 DNA reads TGTGCCAGCAATCCGGGGATCAGTCAGCCCCAGCATTTT. It is translated as CASNPGISQPQHF.

The chain uses TRBV6-5 and TRBJ1-1; D call uncertain. V gave up 6 bases and J gave up 2 bases, with 13 bases separating them. This CDR3 is 14 amino acids long. The germline V gene encodes CDR1 MNHEY and CDR2 SVGAGI. The CDR3 loop reads CASRLGSTNTEAFF. The CDR3 DNA reads TGTGCCAGCAGGCTCGGGAGTACCAACACTGAAGCTTTCTTT.

The rearrangement joins TRBV5-1 to TRBJ1-1; D not resolved. V was cut by 0 bases and J by 3 bases, with 3 bases left in between. Germline V lookup: CDR1 SGHRS, CDR2 YFSETQ. The CDR3 extends over 12 amino acids. The CDR3 DNA follows: TGCGCCAGCAGCTTGGCAGACACTGAAGCTTTCTTT. Encoded protein: CASSLADTEAFF.

The V call is TRBV6-6, the J call TRBJ1-1; a possible D gene is TRBD1 (5 bases). CDR1 is MNHNY and CDR2 is SVGAGI in the germline V gene (reference sequence). V lost 6 bases, J lost 4 bases, and 12 bases lay in between. The CDR3 spans 13 residues. This chain's CDR3 is CASRAPGSTEAFF. The CDR3 DNA reads TGTGCCAGCAGGGCCCCAGGGAGCACTGAAGCTTTCTTT.

This chain links TRBV3-1 (or the pseudogene TRBV3-2) with TRBJ1-5; tentative D call: TRBD1 (6 bases). V lost 0 bases to trimming and J lost 4 bases, with 13 bases between them. The CDR3 extends over 16 amino acids. Germline V gene data show CDR1 as LGHDT and CDR2 as YNNKEL (reference sequence). The CDR3 region has the DNA TGTGCCAGCAGCCAAGAGTGGCAGGGGTCGAATCAGCCCCAGCATTTT. Its translation is CASSQEWQGSNQPQHF.

The chain uses TRBV7-2 and TRBJ2-1; possible D gene TRBD2, 5 bases. Germline V gives CDR1 SGHTA, CDR2 FQGNSA. V lost 8 bases to trimming and J lost 0 bases, with 8 bases between them. The CDR3 length is 13 residues. DNA of the CDR3: TGTGCCAGCCGGGGTAGCTCCTACAATGAGCAGTTCTTC. Its translation is CASRGSSYNEQFF.

This rearrangement joins TRBV5-6 to TRBJ2-1, with 9 positions matching TRBD2. This CDR3 has 15 amino acids. With 3 bases clipped from V and 7 bases from J, the junction kept 8 bases outside the gene matches. Germline V gene lookup returns CDR1 SGHDT and CDR2 YYEEEE. The CDR3 DNA sequence: TGTGCCAGCAGCTCCGCGGGGGGGCGTCGAAATGAGCAGTTCTTC. As protein: CASSSAGGRRNEQFF.

In this sample, this clone turned up once. V and J are TRBV5-4 and TRBJ1-6, with D perhaps TRBD1 (6 bases). V was cut by 3 bases and J by 10 bases, with 8 bases left in between. CDR3 length: 12 residues. Germline assignment: CDR1 SGHNT and CDR2 YYREEE (reference sequence). CDR3 nucleotides: TGTGCCAGCAGCTCAGGGGAATCACCCCTCCACTTT. Protein product: CASSSGESPLHF. The complete variable domain, with remaining parts taken from reference TRBV5-4 and TRBJ1-6, reads ETGVTQSPTHLIKTRGQQVTLRCSSQSGHNTVSWYQQALGQGPQFIFQYYREEENGRGNFPPRFSGLQFPNYSSELNVNALELDDSALYLCASSSGESPLHFGNGTRLTVT.

The chain couples TRBV18 to TRBJ1-3, with D uncertain. The length of the CDR3 is 14 residues. Germline V gene sequence: CDR1 KGHSH, CDR2 LQKENI. V gave up 6 bases and J gave up 4 bases, with 13 bases separating them. Here the CDR3 reads CASSHEGGGNTIYF. The CDR3 nucleotides are TGTGCCAGCTCCCACGAAGGAGGGGGAAACACCATATATTTT. The complete variable domain, with remaining parts taken from reference TRBV18 and TRBJ1-3, reads NAGVMQNPRHLVRRRGQEARLRCSPMKGHSHVYWYRQLPEEGLKFMVYLQKENIIDESGMPKERFSAEFPKEGPSILRIQQVVRGDSAAYFCASSHEGGGNTIYFGEGSWLTVV.

This clone was counted between two and nine times. This chain joins TRBV19 and TRBJ1-5, with D possibly matching TRBD1 (5 bases). Germline CDR1 and CDR2: LNHDA and SQIVND (reference sequence). CDR3 length: 13 residues. V lost 11 bases to trimming and J lost 6 bases, with 17 bases between them. The CDR3 loop reads CAAAGNQGQPQHF. DNA of the CDR3: TGTGCCGCCGCCGGGAACCAGGGTCAGCCCCAGCATTTT.

V and J are TRBV5-1 and TRBJ1-1, with a weak D call TRBD1 (5 bases). Per the germline V gene, CDR1 is SGHRS and CDR2 is YFSETQ. This CDR3 is 15 amino acids long. Between the trimmed V and J ends, which lost 0 bases and 0 bases, there was a span of 9 bases. The DNA of the CDR3 is TGCGCCAGCAGCTTGGGTGCAGGGATGAACACTGAAGCTTTCTTT. Protein sequence: CASSLGAGMNTEAFF.

This clone was seen just once. This chain connects TRBV5-5 to TRBJ1-2, with TRBD1 matching 11 bases. The CDR3 loop spans 15 amino acids. The trim removed 4 bases at V and 8 bases at J, leaving 10 bases unmatched. The germline V gene has CDR1 SGHKS and CDR2 YYEKEE (reference sequence). In DNA form, the CDR3 reads TGTGCCAGCAGCCCCTGGGACAGGGGGATTTACGGCTACACCTTC. As protein: CASSPWDRGIYGYTF.

This clone was counted a single time. CDR3 loop: CASSLAPTGNHEQYF. The CDR3 nucleotides are TGTGCCAGCAGCTTAGCGCCGACAGGGAACCACGAGCAGTACTTC. The chain is built from TRBV7-2 and TRBJ2-7; 7 bases agree with TRBD1. There are 15 residues in the CDR3. With 0 bases clipped from V and 5 bases from J, the junction kept 7 bases outside the gene matches. Germline V gives CDR1 SGHTA, CDR2 FQGNSA.

The rearrangement links TRBV2 to TRBJ2-3; D is undetermined. V was trimmed by 8 bases and J by 4 bases, leaving 10 bases between them. The CDR3 runs to 12 residues. Germline V CDR1 and CDR2: SNHLY, FYNNEI. Here the CDR3 reads CASEVPADTQYF. The CDR3 bases are TGTGCCAGCGAAGTACCGGCAGATACGCAGTATTTT.

The chain links TRBV5-1 to TRBJ2-1; TRBD1 agrees at 11 bases. The junction had 2 bases not matched to a gene; V was cut back by 4 bases and J by 2 bases. CDR1 and CDR2 from the germline V gene are SGHRS and YFSETQ. The length of the CDR3 is 15 residues. CDR3 loop: CASSQGQGAYNEQFF. In nucleotides, the CDR3 is TGCGCCAGCAGCCAGGGACAGGGGGCCTACAATGAGCAGTTCTTC.

This rearrangement joins TRBV2 to TRBJ2-2; D is possibly TRBD2 (6 bases). V lost 4 bases, J lost 6 bases, and 9 bases lay in between. This CDR3 region has 13 residues. Germline CDR1 and CDR2: SNHLY and FYNNEI. The CDR3 loop is CASSVGEAGELFF. DNA for the CDR3: TGTGCCAGCAGTGTCGGGGAGGCCGGGGAGCTGTTTTTT.

This clone was detected only once. V usage is TRBV15 and J usage is TRBJ1-5; no firm D call. Per the germline V gene, CDR1 is LNHNV and CDR2 is YYDKDF (reference sequence). With 1 base removed from V and 11 bases from J, the gap between germline ends came to 12 bases. CDR3 size: 13 residues. The CDR3 is CATSRGGSGSQHF. The CDR3 nucleotides are TGTGCCACCAGCAGAGGAGGCTCTGGGTCCCAGCATTTT.